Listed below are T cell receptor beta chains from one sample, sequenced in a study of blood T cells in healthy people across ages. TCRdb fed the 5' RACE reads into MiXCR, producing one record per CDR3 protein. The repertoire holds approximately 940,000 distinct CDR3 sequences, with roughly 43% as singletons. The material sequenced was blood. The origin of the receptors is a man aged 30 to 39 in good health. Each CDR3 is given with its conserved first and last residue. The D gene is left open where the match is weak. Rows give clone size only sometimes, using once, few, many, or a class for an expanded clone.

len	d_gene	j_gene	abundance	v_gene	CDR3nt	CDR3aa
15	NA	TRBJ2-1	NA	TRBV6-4	TGTGCCAGCAGTGACGAGAGGGGGGGAAACAATGAGCAGTTCTTC	CASSDERGGNNEQFF
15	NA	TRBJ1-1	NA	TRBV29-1	TGCAGCGTTGTCTTCAGCACCGTGGGGGGCACTGAAGCTTTCTTT	CSVVFSTVGGTEAFF
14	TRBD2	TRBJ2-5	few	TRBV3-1	TGTGCCATCGCACAAAGCGGGGGCCAAGAGACCCAGTACTTC	CAIAQSGGQETQYF
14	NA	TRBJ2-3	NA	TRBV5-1	TGCGCCAGCACTCCCGGGGGAAGCACAGATACGCAGTATTTT	CASTPGGSTDTQYF
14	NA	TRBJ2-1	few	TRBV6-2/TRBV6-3	TGTGCCAGCAAGTTCATCTCAGCTTACAATGAGCAGTTCTTC	CASKFISAYNEQFF
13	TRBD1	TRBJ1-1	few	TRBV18	TGTGCCAGCTCACCCCGGGACAGATTTGAAGCTTTCTTT	CASSPRDRFEAFF
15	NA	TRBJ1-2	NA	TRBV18	TGCGCCAGCTCACTAGGGGATACAGGTCTCGATGGCTACACCTTC	CASSLGDTGLDGYTF
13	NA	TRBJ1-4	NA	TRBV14	TGTGCCAGCAGCCGGGCGAGGCGGGAAAAACTGTTTTTT	CASSRARREKLFF
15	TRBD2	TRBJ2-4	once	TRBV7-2	TGTGCCAGCAGCAGTTCTAGCGGGGGGCAAAACATTCAGTACTTC	CASSSSSGGQNIQYF
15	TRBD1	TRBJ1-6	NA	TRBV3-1	TGTGCCAGCAGCACCCACAGGGGGCGGAATTCACCCCTCCACTTT	CASSTHRGRNSPLHF
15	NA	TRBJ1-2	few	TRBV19	TGTGCCAGTAGCCTCCCCCGCGGCAGGACCCATGGCTACACCTTC	CASSLPRGRTHGYTF
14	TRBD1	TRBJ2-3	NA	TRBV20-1	TGCAGTGCCCCCGGGCAGGGGGTGACAGATACGCAGTATTTT	CSAPGQGVTDTQYF
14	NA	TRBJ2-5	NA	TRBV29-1	TGCAGCGTTGAAGAGACAGGCCCACAAGAGACCCAGTACTTC	CSVEETGPQETQYF
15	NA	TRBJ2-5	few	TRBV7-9	TGTGCCAGCAGCTTTTCCACCGGACAGCAAGAGACCCAGTACTTC	CASSFSTGQQETQYF
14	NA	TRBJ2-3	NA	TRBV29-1	TGCAGCGTTGACGGCGGTACTAGCACAGGTACGCAGTATTTT	CSVDGGTSTGTQYF
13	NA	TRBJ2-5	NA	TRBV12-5	TGTGCTAGTGGTTTGGTATCTAGCGACACCCAGTACTTC	CASGLVSSDTQYF